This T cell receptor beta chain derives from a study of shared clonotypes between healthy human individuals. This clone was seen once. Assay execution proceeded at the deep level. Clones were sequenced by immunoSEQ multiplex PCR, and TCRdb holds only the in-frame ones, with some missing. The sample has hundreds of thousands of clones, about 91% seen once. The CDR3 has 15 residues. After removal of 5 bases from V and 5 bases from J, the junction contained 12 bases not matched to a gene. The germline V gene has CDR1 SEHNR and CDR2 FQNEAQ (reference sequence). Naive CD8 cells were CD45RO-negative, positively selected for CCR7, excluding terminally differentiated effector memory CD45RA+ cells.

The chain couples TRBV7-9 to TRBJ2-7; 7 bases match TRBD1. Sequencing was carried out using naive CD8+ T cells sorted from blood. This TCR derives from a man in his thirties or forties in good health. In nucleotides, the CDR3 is TGTGCCAGCAGCCCAGGACAGGCCGTGGAAAACGAGCAGTACTTC. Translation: CASSPGQAVENEQYF.